This T cell receptor (beta chain) came from a study of blood T cell repertoires in COVID-19. Study overall: Samples came from the United States, Italy and Spain, spanning acute and convalescent COVID-19. The analysed material was cDNA or gDNA that came from T cells, B-cell-depleted T cells, or PBMCs.

Germline V CDR1 and CDR2: SGHTA, FQGTGA. V was pared by 4 bases and J by 6 bases, with 11 bases of the junction left unmatched. The CDR3 is 16 residues long. In its sample, this clone was seen once. Original processing methods: Reference gene primers were amplified, and this amplification served to estimate nucleated cell counts. Clones were read by immunoSEQ multiplex PCR, and TCRdb kept only the in-frame ones, dropping some. The V and J calls and the clone size are those of that table, but D and trimming were determined from the DNA. The data contain about 280,000 clones, 87% of them singletons. This sequence joins TRBV7-3 and TRBJ2-3; 9 bases agree with TRBD2. The sequenced sample consisted of peripheral blood. The receptor was derived from a woman in her 50s who had recovered from COVID-19. In nucleotides, the CDR3 is TGTGCCAGCAGCTACACCGGGACTAGCTGGGGGGATACGCAGTATTTT. Residues: CASSYTGTSWGDTQYF.